This T cell receptor beta chain was documented in a study of cytomegalovirus exposure and HLA in healthy donors. The length of the CDR3 is 15 residues. Germline CDR1 ENHRY, CDR2 SYGVKD. J was trimmed by 8 bases and V by 3 bases; bases with no gene match: 9. Findings and caveats of the study: The authors excluded some V segments, including TRBV6-2 and TRBV6-3, as indistinguishable. Analyses of presence and absence presupposed an approximately uniform sequencing depth across donors. There was a cluster of highly shared sequence variants that was likely a sequencing artifact. Investigators reported more than 150 TCR beta chains as tied to cytomegalovirus.

This clone was found a few times. Its antigen is undetermined. The PCR made use of 60 Vbeta and 13 Jbeta primers. Produced via immunoSEQ multiplex PCR; TCRdb's table is partial and in-frame only. The table lists roughly 100,000 clones, roughly three quarters of them singletons. The clonotype originates from a male donor in good health and CMV-seropositive. The chain joins TRBV10-3 to TRBJ2-3; 9 nucleotides line up with TRBD2. Sequenced material: PBMCs. In DNA, the CDR3 is TGTGCCATCAGTGATCCGGGACTAGCTCCTACTACGCAGTATTTT. It specifies CAISDPGLAPTTQYF.